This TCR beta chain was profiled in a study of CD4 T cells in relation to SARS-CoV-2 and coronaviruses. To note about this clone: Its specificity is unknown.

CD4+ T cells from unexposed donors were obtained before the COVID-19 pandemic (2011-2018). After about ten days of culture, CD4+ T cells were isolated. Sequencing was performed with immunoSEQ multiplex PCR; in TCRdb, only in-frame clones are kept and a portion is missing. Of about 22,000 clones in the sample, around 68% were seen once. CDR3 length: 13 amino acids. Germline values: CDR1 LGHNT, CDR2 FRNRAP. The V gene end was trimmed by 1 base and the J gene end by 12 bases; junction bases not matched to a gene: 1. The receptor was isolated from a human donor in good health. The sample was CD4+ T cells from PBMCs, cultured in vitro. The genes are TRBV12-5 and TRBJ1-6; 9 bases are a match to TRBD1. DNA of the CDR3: TGTGCTAGTGGTTTGGGGACAGGGGTACCCCTCCACTTT. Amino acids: CASGLGTGVPLHF.